Presented here are 30 T cell receptor beta chains from one specimen sequenced in a study of T-cell memory formation after mild COVID-19. TCRdb analysed the 5' RACE reads with MiXCR anew, one entry per CDR3 protein. Among approximately 390,000 distinct CDR3 sequences listed, 16% were seen once. Sequenced input: PBMCs or a T cell subset sorted from them (not recorded which). Receptors originate from a man between 18 and 29 years old who had mild COVID-19 (a few samples of this study predate the infection). Cell type and time point are not known.

The CDR3 DNA reads as TGTGCCAGCAGCCAAGCTAGCGGGGAGACAGATACGCAGTATTTT. It specifies CASSQASGETDTQYF. The chain recombines TRBV4-2 with TRBJ2-3; 9 bases are shared with TRBD2. Per germline, CDR1 LGHNA and CDR2 YNFKEQ. V lost 1 base and J lost 3; bases outside the gene matches: 2. CDR3 length: 15 residues.

This clonotype was detected ten times or more. The chain employs TRBV9 and TRBJ2-7, with D perhaps TRBD2 (8 bases). The CDR3 is 14 amino acids. The germline V gene has CDR1 SGDLS and CDR2 YYNGEE. The V gene lost 4 bases and the J gene lost 2 bases, with 13 bases spanning the gap. In nucleotides, the CDR3 is TGTGCCAGCAGCCCCGGGAGGGGGCCCTACGAGCAGTACTTC. Translating it yields CASSPGRGPYEQYF.

The rearrangement uses TRBV6-1 and TRBJ1-3; TRBD1 is a possible D gene (5 bases). Trimming cost V 6 bases and J 7 bases, with 25 bases left between them. The V gene's germline CDR1 is MNHNS and CDR2 SASEGT. This CDR3 spans 17 amino acids. CDR3 protein: CASRSPGRGERRNTIYF. Here the CDR3 DNA reads TGTGCCAGCAGATCCCCGGGGAGGGGCGAACGGAGGAACACCATATATTTT.

The table lists this clonotype with a few counts. This chain links TRBV7-2 with TRBJ1-6; D is perhaps TRBD1 (6 bases). The ends were cut back, 6 bases at V and 7 bases at J, with 19 bases in the middle. CDR3 length: 16 residues. Germline CDR1 and CDR2: SGHTA and FQGNSA. CDR3 sequence reads: CASRTETGTLNSPLHF. Here the CDR3 DNA reads TGTGCCAGCAGAACTGAAACCGGGACACTAAATTCACCCCTCCACTTT. The full variable domain, completed using reference TRBV7-2 and TRBJ1-6, is GAGVSQSPSNKVTEKGKDVELRCDPISGHTALYWYRQSLGQGLEFLIYFQGNSAPDKSGLPSDRFSAERTGGSVSTLTIQRTQQEDSAVYLCASRTETGTLNSPLHFGNGTRLTVT.

This chain joins TRBV6-2 or TRBV6-3 and TRBJ2-7; perhaps TRBD2 as D (5 bases). V was clipped by 9 bases and J by 3 bases, with 9 bases between them. This CDR3 comprises 11 residues. Germline V gene data show CDR1 as MNHEY and CDR2 as SVGEGT. The CDR3 loop reads CASTGFYEQYF. The DNA of the CDR3 is TGTGCCAGTACGGGGTTCTACGAGCAGTACTTC.

The J gene is TRBJ1-5, the V gene TRBV10-2, with TRBD1 identical over 9 bases. In germline, CDR1 is WSHSY, CDR2 SAAADI. Unmatched junction bases numbered 3, after V lost 8 bases and J lost 1 base. The length of the CDR3 is 14 residues. The CDR3 DNA sequence: TGCGCCAGCGGGGGGACAGGGAGCAATCAGCCCCAGCATTTT. Translation gives CASGGTGSNQPQHF.

V gene TRBV5-1 combines with J gene TRBJ1-5; no reliable D call. Trimming shortened V by 1 base and J by 6 bases, and 14 bases separated the two germline ends. The CDR3 loop spans 15 amino acids. CDR1 SGHRS and CDR2 YFSETQ come from the germline V gene. As DNA, the CDR3 is TGCGCCAGCAGCTTGTTAGGGATTCTAGGTCAGCCCCAGCATTTT. This gives the protein CASSLLGILGQPQHF.

This chain connects TRBV6-5 to TRBJ2-5; TRBD1 matches at 9 bases. Germline V gene sequence: CDR1 MNHEY, CDR2 SVGAGI. With 0 bases clipped from V and 4 bases from J, the junction kept 9 bases outside the gene matches. The CDR3 contains 17 residues. CDR3 sequence reads: CASSYSLTGGRGETQYF. CDR3 nucleotides: TGTGCCAGCAGTTACTCTTTGACAGGGGGACGGGGAGAGACCCAGTACTTC.

Only a few counts were recorded for this clonotype. The chain combines TRBV27 with TRBJ2-2; D gene unclear. V lost 6 bases, J lost 0 bases, and 11 bases lay in between. The CDR3 is made up of 15 amino acids. The germline V gene encodes CDR1 MNHEY and CDR2 SMNVEV (reference sequence). The CDR3 DNA reads TGTGCCAGCAGGGTGGGCCCCGCGAACACCGGGGAGCTGTTTTTT. This sequence encodes CASRVGPANTGELFF.

This chain joins TRBV19 and TRBJ1-1, with D unresolved. V was trimmed by 10 bases and J by 3 bases, leaving 21 bases between them. There are 15 residues in the CDR3. Germline V lookup: CDR1 LNHDA, CDR2 SQIVND (reference sequence). The CDR3 reads CATKWSWGRDTEAFF. Written as DNA, the CDR3 is TGTGCCACTAAGTGGAGTTGGGGTCGGGACACTGAAGCTTTCTTT.

This clonotype was seen a few times. CDR3 residues: CSVALGRGNEEQFF. The CDR3 nucleotides read TGCAGCGTTGCCCTTGGGAGGGGTAACGAAGAGCAGTTCTTC. This chain joins TRBV29-1 and TRBJ2-1; 7 bases fit TRBD2. The germline V gene has CDR1 SQVTM and CDR2 ANQGSEA. This CDR3 has 14 amino acids. V shed 4 bases, J shed 10 bases, and the junction held 13 bases outside the gene matches.

This chain connects TRBV7-7 to TRBJ2-5, with 8 nucleotides matching TRBD2. CDR1 and CDR2 (germline): SSHAT, FNYEAQ (reference sequence). CDR3 length: 16 amino acids. V was clipped by 3 bases and J by 4 bases; unmatched bases: 10. The CDR3 DNA reads as TGTGCCAGCAGCTTTGGAAGCGGGGGAAGTGGAGAGACCCAGTACTTC. Translation: CASSFGSGGSGETQYF.

The genes are TRBV6-6 and TRBJ2-2; 12 nucleotides match TRBD2. The length of the CDR3 is 18 residues. V trimming: 4 bases; J trimming: 8 bases; junction bases outside the gene matches: 14. Germline lookup yields CDR1 MNHNY and CDR2 SVGAGI (reference sequence). The CDR3 protein is CASSSHGSLAGGIGELFF. In nucleotides, the CDR3 is TGTGCCAGCAGTTCCCACGGGTCCCTAGCGGGGGGGATAGGGGAGCTGTTTTTT.

The gene calls are TRBV18 and TRBJ2-7; no reliable D call. Germline values: CDR1 KGHSH, CDR2 LQKENI. The CDR3 spans 13 residues. V lost 2 bases, J lost 4 bases, and 9 bases lay in between. Here the CDR3 reads CASSPRDPYEQYV. The DNA of the CDR3 is TGTGCCAGCTCACCAAGGGATCCTTACGAGCAGTACGTC.

V and J are TRBV13 and TRBJ2-7; 8 bases are shared with TRBD2. CDR1 and CDR2 (germline): PRHDT, FYEKMQ (reference sequence). With 5 bases clipped from V and 0 bases from J, the junction kept 9 bases outside the gene matches. The CDR3 has 16 residues. CDR3: CASSRGGTELSYEQYF. The CDR3 region has the DNA TGTGCCAGCAGCCGCGGGGGGACGGAGCTCTCCTACGAGCAGTACTTC. The full variable domain, rest sourced from reference TRBV13 and TRBJ2-7, is AAGVIQSPRHLIKEKRETATLKCYPIPRHDTVYWYQQGPGQDPQFLISFYEKMQSDKGSIPDRFSAQQFSDYHSELNMSSLELGDSALYFCASSRGGTELSYEQYFGPGTRLTVT.

CDR3 coding DNA: TGCAGTGCTACCCCCCACGTGGGGTTAGGAGAGACCCAGTACTTC. Translation: CSATPHVGLGETQYF. The chain recombines TRBV20-1 with TRBJ2-5; no reliable D call. The CDR3 consists of 15 residues. From germline, CDR1 is DFQATT and CDR2 SNEGSKA (reference sequence). Trimming removed 4 bases from V and 4 bases from J, with 19 bases in between.

This clonotype was observed a few times. This sequence joins TRBV7-2 and TRBJ2-3; the D gene is possibly TRBD2 (5 bases). V shed 4 bases and J shed 7 bases, with 12 bases lying between them. CDR3 length equals 13 residues. CDR1 is SGHTA and CDR2 is FQGNSA in the germline V gene. CDR3 sequence: CASSSRLLHTQYF. CDR3 nucleotide sequence: TGTGCCAGCAGCTCCCGACTACTCCATACGCAGTATTTT.

The J gene is TRBJ1-2, the V gene TRBV30; D might be TRBD1 (6 bases). CDR1 and CDR2 (germline): GTSNPN, SVGIG (reference sequence). V shed 5 bases and J shed 14 bases, with 21 bases lying between them. CDR3 length equals 12 residues. In DNA, the CDR3 is TGTGCCTGGGCCGCAGCGACAGGAGATGGGACCTTC. Its protein is CAWAAATGDGTF.

The sample holds a few counts of this clonotype. The chain combines TRBV4-1 with TRBJ1-5; no definite D call. CDR3 size: 16 residues. V gave up 0 bases and J gave up 2 bases, with 11 bases separating them. CDR1 MGHRA and CDR2 YSYEKL come from the germline V gene. The CDR3 is CASSQDPWVGNQPQHF. CDR3 coding DNA: TGCGCCAGCAGCCAAGATCCATGGGTGGGCAATCAGCCCCAGCATTTT.

The rearrangement uses TRBV27 and TRBJ2-2; D gene ambiguous. Germline V lookup: CDR1 MNHEY, CDR2 SMNVEV (reference sequence). CDR3 length equals 13 residues. Trimming took 6 bases from V and 1 from J, leaving 6 bases between them. The CDR3 is CASRRMNTGELFF. The DNA of the CDR3 is TGTGCCAGCAGACGAATGAACACCGGGGAGCTGTTTTTT.

This chain connects TRBV5-5 to TRBJ1-3; D gene ambiguous. The CDR3 is 18 residues long. The germline V gene has CDR1 SGHKS and CDR2 YYEKEE (reference sequence). The V and J ends lost 0 bases and 0 bases respectively, with 16 bases between them. The CDR3 protein is CASSLDAYRAISGNTIYF. CDR3 coding DNA: TGTGCCAGCAGCTTGGACGCTTATAGGGCTATCTCTGGAAACACCATATATTTT. Using reference TRBV5-5 and TRBJ1-3 for the parts outside the CDR3, the full variable domain is DAGVTQSPTHLIKTRGQQVTLRCSPISGHKSVSWYQQVLGQGPQFIFQYYEKEERGRGNFPDRFSARQFPNYSSELNVNALLLGDSALYLCASSLDAYRAISGNTIYFGEGSWLTVV.

This clonotype was counted many times. The CDR3 DNA is TGTGCCAGCAGTTGGGCCCTAGACACCGGGGAGCTGTTTTTT. Residues: CASSWALDTGELFF. The V gene is TRBV5-6, the J gene TRBJ2-2; the D is unclear. Between the trimmed V and J ends, which lost 5 bases and 3 bases, there was a span of 11 bases. This CDR3 has 14 residues. The germline V gene encodes CDR1 SGHDT and CDR2 YYEEEE.

This clonotype was found a few times. This sequence joins TRBV21-1 and TRBJ2-3; no check of the table's D call, TRBD1, against the DNA was made. TRBV21-1 is reported as a pseudogene. This CDR3 contains 17 residues. The CDR3 region has the DNA TGTGCCAGCAGCAAAAGGGGATTGAGGTGGGACACAGATACGCAGTATTTT. It yields the protein CASSKRGLRWDTDTQYF.

The chain combines TRBV24-1 with TRBJ2-5; D is unresolved. The CDR3 is made up of 16 amino acids. V was trimmed by 3 bases and J by 2 bases, leaving 15 bases between them. Germline V gene lookup returns CDR1 KGHDR and CDR2 SFDVKD. The CDR3 nucleotides are TGTGCCACCAGTGATGAAGGCAAAGGAAGACAAGAGACCCAGTACTTC. It specifies CATSDEGKGRQETQYF.

The CDR3 reads CASSSNRLMNTEAFF. The CDR3 DNA sequence: TGTGCCAGCAGCTCTAACAGGTTAATGAACACTGAAGCTTTCTTT. The rearrangement links TRBV7-2 to TRBJ1-1; TRBD1 is a possible D gene (5 bases). This CDR3 contains 15 residues. CDR1 and CDR2 (germline): SGHTA, FQGNSA. V gave up 4 bases and J gave up 0 bases, with 12 bases separating them.

This clonotype has a handful of counts. The J gene is TRBJ2-7, the V gene TRBV5-1; the D call may be TRBD1 or TRBD2 (5 bases each). CDR1 and CDR2 (germline): SGHRS, YFSETQ. The CDR3 has 13 residues. With 10 bases removed from V and 2 bases from J, the gap between germline ends came to 16 bases. CDR3 sequence reads: CAVKTGATYEQYV. CDR3 nucleotides: TGCGCCGTCAAAACCGGGGCTACCTACGAGCAGTACGTC.

J is TRBJ1-2 and V is TRBV5-4; D call uncertain. Deletions cut 4 bases from V and 5 bases from J, with 9 bases between. This CDR3 is built from 12 residues. CDR1 is SGHNT and CDR2 is YYREEE in the germline V gene (reference sequence). The CDR3 DNA reads as TGTGCCAGCAGCGAGAACCGGTATGGCTACACCTTC. The encoded protein is CASSENRYGYTF.

Only a few counts were recorded for this clonotype. The J gene is TRBJ2-5, the V gene TRBV20-1, with D uncertain. V shed 3 bases and J shed 8 bases, with 16 bases lying between them. The CDR3 sequence is 13 residues long. The germline CDR1 and CDR2 sequences are DFQATT and SNEGSKA (reference sequence). For the CDR3, the DNA is TGCAGTGCTAGCGTCGCGGCCTCTAGAACCCAGTACTTC. The encoded protein is CSASVAASRTQYF.

Only a few counts were recorded for this clonotype. Relative to the germline gene, one junction end is altered; a read error may explain this. J is TRBJ1-1 and V is TRBV2; 8 bases line up with TRBD1. The CDR3 length is 14 residues. Germline CDR1 and CDR2: SNHLY and FYNNEI. Here the CDR3 reads CASASRTGNPEAFF. CDR3 DNA sequence: TGTGCCTCAGCCAGCCGGACAGGGAACCCTGAAGCTTTCTTT.

This clonotype was observed many times. V and J are TRBV12-3 or TRBV12-4 and TRBJ2-3, with D tentatively TRBD2 (7 bases). This CDR3 has 14 amino acids. V lost 3 bases to trimming and J lost 13 bases, with 20 bases between them. CDR3 DNA: TGTGCCAGCAGTTTTGCGGGGGCGTTTGTCATGGAGTATTTT. This gives the protein CASSFAGAFVMEYF.